This TCR beta chain was found in a study of molecular identifiers for immune sequencing clone quantification. Study summary: Four portions were sequenced after RNA from 20,000 or 100,000 naive CD8 cells was split five ways in replicates.

Libraries for naive CD8 T cells, which were made from 20,000 to 1,000,000 sorted cells, drew on 10%, 30% or 50% of the RNA. TCRdb processed the PCR reads anew with MiXCR; each CDR3 protein has one entry. The table includes around 8,000 distinct CDR3 sequences, roughly 30% detected once. This CDR3 spans 15 amino acids. The germline V gene has CDR1 MNHEY and CDR2 SVGAGI. Notes on this clonotype: A much larger clone differs by one base, so this may be a read error.

This sequence joins TRBV6-5 and TRBJ1-1, with 9 bases fitting TRBD1. The sequence derives from a human donor in good health. Some libraries in this study had Jurkat cell RNA spiked in. Specimen: naive CD8+ T cells from blood, with Jurkat cell RNA spiked in. Sample subset: FACS-sorted CD8+CD4-CCR7+CD45RA+ naive T cells. As DNA, the CDR3 is TGTACCAGCAGTTACGAAGGGACAGGGTTTATTGAAGCTTTCTTT. Protein: CTSSYEGTGFIEAFF.